This is a list of T cell receptor beta chains from one sample in a study of T cells in localized non-small cell lung cancer. Some clones are missing from TCRdb's copy, which holds only in-frame ones; the method was immunoSEQ multiplex PCR. The sample includes around 43,000 clones, around nine tenths of them seen just once. The sample consisted of peripheral blood, taken before any cancer treatment. The receptors derive from a man aged 18-55 years with stage I lung adenocarcinoma. Both conserved end residues are part of each CDR3. The D gene is left open where the match is weak. Clone size is given for some rows only: seen once, a few or many times, or a class if the clone is expanded.

NA,NA,TRBV19,TRBJ2-5,15,TGTGCCAGTAGTATTTCGGCCCCACTAAGCGAGACCCAGTACTTC,CASSISAPLSETQYF
NA,TRBD1,TRBV5-4,TRBJ2-2,14,TGTGCCAGCAGCCCCAGGGGGCTAGGCGGGGAGCTGTTTTTT,CASSPRGLGGELFF
NA,NA,TRBV27,TRBJ1-5,17,TGTGCCAGCAGTTTATCTGGCGGACATGTGGGCAATCAGCCCCAGCATTTT,CASSLSGGHVGNQPQHF
once,TRBD1,TRBV6-5,TRBJ2-5,13,TGTGCCAGCAGTTACAGACAGGGTGAGACCCAGTACTTC,CASSYRQGETQYF
NA,NA,TRBV6-5,TRBJ1-2,13,TGTGCCAGCAACCCTCAAGGGGGTGGGGGCTACACCTTC,CASNPQGGGGYTF
NA,NA,TRBV5-1,TRBJ1-1,14,TGCGCCAGCAGCTGGACGGGACTAGGGACTGAAGCTTTCTTT,CASSWTGLGTEAFF
NA,NA,TRBV11-2,TRBJ2-2,16,TGTGCCAGCAGCTCCTCCGGGACACCTTACACCGGGGAGCTGTTTTTT,CASSSSGTPYTGELFF
NA,TRBD2,TRBV27,TRBJ2-1,15,TGTGCCAGCAGGGGGAGACTAGCGGGGGAGTCTGAGCAGTTCTTC,CASRGRLAGESEQFF
few,TRBD1,TRBV5-1,TRBJ1-3,17,TGCGCCAGCAGCTTGGGGGACAGGGGGCCGTCCGGAAACACCATATATTTT,CASSLGDRGPSGNTIYF
NA,NA,TRBV7-9,TRBJ1-1,13,TGTGCCAGCAGCCCATACAGAGACACTGAAGCTTTCTTT,CASSPYRDTEAFF
NA,TRBD1,TRBV14,TRBJ2-1,15,TGTGCCAGCAGCCAAGATAGTGTGACAGGGGGAGAGCAGTTCTTC,CASSQDSVTGGEQFF
NA,NA,TRBV6-1,TRBJ1-2,14,TGTGCCAGCAGTGAAGGTCTGAGGGTCTATGGCTACACCTTC,CASSEGLRVYGYTF
NA,NA,TRBV6-1,TRBJ2-1,13,TGTGCCAGCAGTTTTCAGGGGTACAATGAGCAGTTCTTC,CASSFQGYNEQFF
NA,NA,TRBV9,TRBJ2-5,14,TGTGCCAGCAGCGCGTTACTGGGTTCAGAGACCCAGTACTTC,CASSALLGSETQYF
NA,TRBD1,TRBV28,TRBJ1-2,14,TGTGCCAGCAGTTTTGGGGGACAGTCTTATGGCTACACCTTC,CASSFGGQSYGYTF
NA,NA,TRBV2,TRBJ2-1,15,TGTGCCAGCAGTGACGGCGGCTTCATGGTCAATGAGCAGTTCTTC,CASSDGGFMVNEQFF
few,NA,TRBV5-6,TRBJ1-3,16,TGTGCCAGTCAGCGGGCAGGCCCGAACTCTGGAAACACCATATATTTT,CASQRAGPNSGNTIYF
NA,NA,TRBV30,TRBJ1-5,15,TGTGCCTGGAGTTGGTCGGGGGGGCGAGGGCAGCCCCAGCATTTT,CAWSWSGGRGQPQHF
few,TRBD1,TRBV14,TRBJ2-1,17,TGTGCCAGCAGCGACACCGGGACAGGGAGTCGGGGCAATGAGCAGTTCTTC,CASSDTGTGSRGNEQFF
NA,NA,TRBV7-9,TRBJ2-7,14,TGTGCCAGCAGCTTAGCGGGAGGCTCCTACGAGCAGTACTTC,CASSLAGGSYEQYF
NA,TRBD1,TRBV9,TRBJ1-1,14,TGTGCCAGCAGCCCGACAGGGGTCGTCGCTGAAGCTTTCTTT,CASSPTGVVAEAFF
once,NA,TRBV4-1,TRBJ2-5,16,TGCGCCAGCAGCCAAGAGATGAGGGGGGTCAGGGAGACCCAGTACTTC,CASSQEMRGVRETQYF
NA,NA,TRBV28,TRBJ1-2,15,TGTGCCAGCAGTTCCCCGGGGGTGTACTCCTATGGCTACACCTTC,CASSSPGVYSYGYTF
NA,TRBD1,TRBV6-5,TRBJ1-5,13,TGTGCCAGCAGACCGACAGGGCGCCAGCCCCAGCATTTT,CASRPTGRQPQHF
NA,NA,TRBV7-9,TRBJ1-3,15,TGTGCCAGCAGCTCCGTCGGGACTAGGGGAAACACCATATATTTT,CASSSVGTRGNTIYF
NA,NA,TRBV19,TRBJ1-1,15,TGTGCCAGTAGTATCCTTACCAGGGGAGCGGCTGAAGCTTTCTTT,CASSILTRGAAEAFF
NA,TRBD2,TRBV4-3,TRBJ2-3,16,TGCGCCAGCAGCCAAGATTTCAGCGGGGGAGTGGATACGCAGTATTTT,CASSQDFSGGVDTQYF
NA,NA,TRBV9,TRBJ2-7,15,TGTGCCAGCAGCTCCGGGAGCTCGGAGGGGGGAGGGCAGTACTTC,CASSSGSSEGGGQYF
NA,TRBD1,TRBV7-3,TRBJ2-1,15,TGTGCCAGCAGCCTCGCCGGGACAGGGTTCGATGAGCAGTTCTTC,CASSLAGTGFDEQFF
NA,TRBD1,TRBV11-3,TRBJ2-5,15,TGTGCCAGCAGCTTTGGCAGGGGGCGCGGGGAGACCCAGTACTTC,CASSFGRGRGETQYF
once,NA,TRBV7-2,TRBJ2-7,14,TGTGCCAGCAGCTCTAATAAGGGGCACTACGAGCAGTACTTC,CASSSNKGHYEQYF
NA,TRBD1,TRBV7-8,TRBJ1-2,16,TGTGCCAGCAGCCCGCTAAACAGGGGGCGCGTGGGTGGCTACACCTTC,CASSPLNRGRVGGYTF
few,NA,TRBV19,TRBJ2-7,13,TGTGCCAGTAGTATAGCGGTTTTTGACGAGCAGTACTTC,CASSIAVFDEQYF
NA,TRBD1,TRBV30,TRBJ2-7,13,TGTGCCTGGAGTGGGAACAGGGGGCGCGAGCAGTACTTC,CAWSGNRGREQYF
NA,TRBD1,TRBV7-2,TRBJ2-2,15,TGTGCCAGCAGCTTGAGACAGGGGGCGTCCGGGGAGCTGTTTTTT,CASSLRQGASGELFF
NA,NA,TRBV7-2,TRBJ1-3,14,TGTGCCAGCAGCTTAATGGGTTACGGAAACACCATATATTTT,CASSLMGYGNTIYF
NA,TRBD1,TRBV9,TRBJ1-2,15,TGTGCCAGCAGCACATATGACAGGGACGCCTATGGCTACACCTTC,CASSTYDRDAYGYTF
NA,NA,TRBV7-3,TRBJ1-1,15,TGTGCCAGCAGCTTAAATCCCACGTTGAACACTGAAGCTTTCTTT,CASSLNPTLNTEAFF
once,NA,TRBV30,TRBJ2-5,12,TGTGCCTGGAGGGGAGCTGTAGAGACCCAGTACTTC,CAWRGAVETQYF
NA,NA,TRBV28,TRBJ2-1,12,TGTGCCAGCAGTTTAAGGGCGGGTGAGCAGTTCTTC,CASSLRAGEQFF
NA,NA,TRBV28,TRBJ1-1,17,TGTGCCAGCAGTTTCGGTACCAGGGGCGTTTTGAACACTGAAGCTTTCTTT,CASSFGTRGVLNTEAFF
NA,NA,TRBV11-3,TRBJ2-3,16,TGTGCCAGCAGCCAGACCCCCGGACTGGGCACAGATACGCAGTATTTT,CASSQTPGLGTDTQYF
NA,NA,TRBV19,TRBJ1-1,17,TGTGCCAGTAGTCCCCAGACAGCCGGAGGATCTAGGACTGAAGCTTTCTTT,CASSPQTAGGSRTEAFF
NA,NA,TRBV10-3,TRBJ2-1,16,TGTGCCATCAGTGAGTGGACAGCGGGTTCGGCCAATGAGCAGTTCTTC,CAISEWTAGSANEQFF
NA,NA,TRBV12-5,TRBJ2-7,19,TGTGCTAGTGGTTTGGTACCGGGTTGGATAGGGTCAGCTTCCTACGAGCAGTACTTC,CASGLVPGWIGSASYEQYF
NA,NA,TRBV19,TRBJ1-1,13,TGTGCCGCTGGAACGGGGAGGAACACTGAAGCTTTCTTT,CAAGTGRNTEAFF
NA,NA,TRBV18,TRBJ2-5,14,TGTGCCAGCTTCCAAGACCCTCGGGGAGAGACCCAGTACTTC,CASFQDPRGETQYF
NA,TRBD1,TRBV9,TRBJ1-1,17,TGTGCCAGCAGCGTAGGGAGGGAGGACAGGGGGTCGCACGAAGCTTTCTTT,CASSVGREDRGSHEAFF
NA,NA,TRBV5-1,TRBJ2-3,12,TGCGCCAGCAGCCTCCCCAGGGATACGCAGTATTTT,CASSLPRDTQYF
NA,NA,TRBV29-1,TRBJ1-2,11,TGCAGCGTTGAGTTTGGAGACGGCTACACCTTC,CSVEFGDGYTF
NA,TRBD1,TRBV19,TRBJ1-1,14,TGTGCCAGTAGTACGGGACAGATGAACACTGAAGCTTTCTTT,CASSTGQMNTEAFF